This T cell receptor (beta chain) was captured in a study of CD4 T cells in relation to SARS-CoV-2 and coronaviruses. The CDR3 runs to 18 residues. V shed 2 bases and J 3 bases; nucleotides not matched to a gene: 12. Germline V gives CDR1 MNHEY, CDR2 SVGEGT. Before the COVID-19 pandemic, during about 2011-2019, CD4+ T cells were taken from unexposed donors. Isolation of CD4+ T cells took place after about eleven days in culture. Worth noting for this clone: The antigen is unknown.

TCRdb's table, derived via immunoSEQ multiplex PCR, lists solely in-frame clones and lacks some. The table lists around 24,000 clones, roughly 73% of them singletons, with 15% to 20% in the top ten. V gene TRBV6-2 or TRBV6-3 combines with J gene TRBJ2-2; 7 nucleotides agree with TRBD1. Sequencing was performed on CD4+ T cells from PBMCs, cultured in vitro. This clonotype was obtained from a human donor in good health. The CDR3 loop reads CASSYPLRQGGDTGELFF. CDR3 DNA sequence: TGTGCCAGCAGTTACCCCCTCCGACAGGGTGGGGACACCGGGGAGCTGTTTTTT.